Included here is one T cell receptor beta chain sequence, with context. Methods used by the authors: Estimates of nucleated cell counts were drawn from the amplification of reference gene primers. Profiling relied on immunoSEQ multiplex PCR, and the TCRdb table lists in-frame clones only, not all of them. That table furnishes V, J and clone size, whereas the DNA furnished D and trimming. The repertoire holds about 92,000 clones, approximately 86% seen once, with around 12% in the top ten. This sample is drawn from a study of blood T cell repertoires in COVID-19. About the study: In each case, the material was cDNA or gDNA derived from T cells, B-cell-depleted T cells, or PBMCs.

Sequenced: peripheral blood. This receptor was obtained from a human donor in a cohort sampled during active COVID-19.

For the CDR3, the DNA is TGTGCCAGCAGCCGACAGGGCGGCTACACCTTC. Translation gives CASSRQGGYTF. The gene calls are TRBV5-5 and TRBJ1-2; 7 bases are shared with TRBD1. This CDR3 comprises 11 residues. J was trimmed by 8 bases and V by 4 bases; bases with no gene match: 2. Germline assignment: CDR1 SGHKS and CDR2 YYEKEE (reference sequence).